Listed below are T cell receptor beta chains from one sample, sequenced in a study of control samples from healthy donors and cancer patients. The method was immunoSEQ multiplex PCR; TCRdb's version includes in-frame clones alone and lacks a portion of them. This table has over 100,000 clones, around nine tenths appearing once. Sequences were obtained from blood. The receptors come from a human donor in good health. The donor label of this sample is uncertain. Both conserved end residues are part of each CDR3. D genes are given only for firm matches. Only part of the rows carry a size: once, few, many, or a class if the clone is expanded.

cdr3_aa: CVSSLTRDYGYTF
cdr3_nt: TGTGTCAGCAGTTTGACCAGAGACTATGGCTACACCTTC
clone_size: -
d_call: -
j_call: TRBJ1-2
v_call: TRBV27

cdr3_aa: CASTTSGDKELFF
cdr3_nt: TGTGCCAGCACGACTAGCGGGGATAAGGAGCTGTTTTTT
clone_size: -
d_call: TRBD2
j_call: TRBJ2-2
v_call: TRBV9

cdr3_aa: CASSLFAGANVLTF
cdr3_nt: TGTGCCAGCAGTTTATTCGCTGGGGCCAACGTCCTGACTTTC
clone_size: -
d_call: -
j_call: TRBJ2-6
v_call: TRBV6-5

cdr3_aa: CSVGGRLGETQYF
cdr3_nt: TGCAGCGTCGGGGGTAGATTAGGGGAGACCCAGTACTTC
clone_size: -
d_call: -
j_call: TRBJ2-5
v_call: TRBV29-1

cdr3_aa: CASSLGSYEQYF
cdr3_nt: TGTGCCAGCAGCTTAGGGTCCTACGAGCAGTACTTC
clone_size: once
d_call: -
j_call: TRBJ2-7
v_call: TRBV11-2

cdr3_aa: CASSADRGSDNEQFF
cdr3_nt: TGTGCCAGCAGTGCGGACAGGGGGTCAGACAATGAGCAGTTCTTC
clone_size: -
d_call: TRBD1
j_call: TRBJ2-1
v_call: TRBV25-1

cdr3_aa: CASSLGRYRSSGNTIYF
cdr3_nt: TGTGCCAGCAGCTTAGGGCGGTACAGAAGCTCTGGAAACACCATATATTTT
clone_size: -
d_call: -
j_call: TRBJ1-3
v_call: TRBV11-2

cdr3_aa: CASIPLGTDQAFF
cdr3_nt: TGTGCCAGTATACCACTCGGGACAGATCAAGCTTTCTTT
clone_size: -
d_call: TRBD1
j_call: TRBJ1-1
v_call: TRBV19

cdr3_aa: CASSNGQGFGYTF
cdr3_nt: TGTGCCAGCAGCAACGGACAGGGTTTTGGCTACACCTTC
clone_size: -
d_call: TRBD1
j_call: TRBJ1-2
v_call: TRBV6-5

cdr3_aa: CASSQHDRGETQYF
cdr3_nt: TGCGCCAGCAGCCAACATGACAGGGGGGAGACCCAGTACTTC
clone_size: -
d_call: TRBD1
j_call: TRBJ2-5
v_call: TRBV5-1

cdr3_aa: CASSLAGAGASMDNEQFF
cdr3_nt: TGTGCCAGCAGCTTAGCGGGGGCGGGGGCCTCTATGGACAATGAGCAGTTCTTC
clone_size: -
d_call: -
j_call: TRBJ2-1
v_call: TRBV7-2

cdr3_aa: CASSPLRDTNPQETQYF
cdr3_nt: TGTGCCAGCAGCCCTCTCCGGGACACTAACCCGCAAGAGACCCAGTACTTC
clone_size: -
d_call: -
j_call: TRBJ2-5
v_call: TRBV27

cdr3_aa: CASTRTRQGYNQPQHF
cdr3_nt: TGTGCCAGTACCCGAACCCGACAGGGGTACAATCAGCCCCAGCATTTT
clone_size: -
d_call: TRBD1
j_call: TRBJ1-5
v_call: TRBV19

cdr3_aa: CASSPVGRGSETQYF
cdr3_nt: TGTGCCAGCAGTCCGGTTGGTAGGGGGTCCGAGACCCAGTACTTC
clone_size: -
d_call: -
j_call: TRBJ2-5
v_call: TRBV27

cdr3_aa: CASSVGDLELSEQYF
cdr3_nt: TGTGCCAGCAGCGTAGGAGACCTAGAACTGAGCGAGCAGTACTTC
clone_size: -
d_call: -
j_call: TRBJ2-7
v_call: TRBV9

cdr3_aa: CASSRTGFEMNTEAFF
cdr3_nt: TGTGCCAGCAGCCGGACAGGGTTTGAAATGAACACTGAAGCTTTCTTT
clone_size: -
d_call: TRBD1
j_call: TRBJ1-1
v_call: TRBV5-5

cdr3_aa: CASSARTGEPYNEQFF
cdr3_nt: TGTGCCAGCAGCGCGCGGACAGGAGAGCCCTACAATGAGCAGTTCTTC
clone_size: -
d_call: TRBD1
j_call: TRBJ2-1
v_call: TRBV9

cdr3_aa: CSASSRAGLVYNEQFF
cdr3_nt: TGCAGTGCTAGTAGTAGAGCGGGACTAGTTTACAATGAGCAGTTCTTC
clone_size: -
d_call: TRBD2
j_call: TRBJ2-1
v_call: TRBV20-1

cdr3_aa: CARNTLESYNSPLHF
cdr3_nt: TGTGCCAGAAACACGCTCGAGTCCTATAATTCACCCCTCCACTTT
clone_size: once
d_call: -
j_call: TRBJ1-6
v_call: TRBV2

cdr3_aa: CASSDQGTVGNTEAFF
cdr3_nt: TGTGCCAGCAGTGATCAGGGGACGGTCGGGAACACTGAAGCTTTCTTT
clone_size: -
d_call: -
j_call: TRBJ1-1
v_call: TRBV25-1

cdr3_aa: CASSLGAADTQYF
cdr3_nt: TGTGCCAGCAGTTTGGGAGCCGCAGATACGCAGTATTTT
clone_size: few
d_call: -
j_call: TRBJ2-3
v_call: TRBV12-3/TRBV12-4

cdr3_aa: CSVAYGNSPLHF
cdr3_nt: TGCAGCGTTGCATATGGGAATTCACCCCTCCACTTT
clone_size: few
d_call: -
j_call: TRBJ1-6
v_call: TRBV29-1

cdr3_aa: CASSLGRGGGYEQYF
cdr3_nt: TGTGCCAGCAGCCTCGGGCGGGGGGGCGGGTACGAGCAGTACTTC
clone_size: -
d_call: TRBD2
j_call: TRBJ2-7
v_call: TRBV3-1/TRBV3-2